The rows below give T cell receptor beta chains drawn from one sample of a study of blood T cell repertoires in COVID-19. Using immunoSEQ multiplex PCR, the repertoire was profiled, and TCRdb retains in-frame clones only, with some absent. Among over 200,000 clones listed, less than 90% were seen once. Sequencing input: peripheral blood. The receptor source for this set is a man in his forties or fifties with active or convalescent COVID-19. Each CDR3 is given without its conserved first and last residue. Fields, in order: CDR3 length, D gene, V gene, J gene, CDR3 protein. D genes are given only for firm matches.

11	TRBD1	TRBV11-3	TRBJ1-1	ASKDRGDTEAF
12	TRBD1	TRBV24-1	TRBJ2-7	ATSDPTGSYEQY
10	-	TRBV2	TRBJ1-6	ASSENNSPLH
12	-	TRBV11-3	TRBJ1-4	ASSLGGGNEKLF
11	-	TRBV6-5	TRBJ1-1	ASSYSIDRKAF
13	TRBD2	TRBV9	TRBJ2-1	ASRPSSGGAGEQF
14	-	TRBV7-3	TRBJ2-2	ASSPIRGRATGELF
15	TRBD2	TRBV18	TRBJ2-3	ASSSAGSLISTDTQY
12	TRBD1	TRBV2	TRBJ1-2	ASSVETGDYGYT
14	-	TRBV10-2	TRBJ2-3	ASSVYLASVTDTQY
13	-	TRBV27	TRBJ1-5	ASSSAGSNNQPQH
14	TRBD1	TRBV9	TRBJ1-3	ASSAPGQTSGNTIY
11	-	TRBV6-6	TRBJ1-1	ASMADMNTEAF
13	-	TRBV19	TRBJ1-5	ASSIISGLNQPQH
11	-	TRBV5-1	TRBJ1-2	ASSFATASGYT
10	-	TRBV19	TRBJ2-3	ASSPGADTQY
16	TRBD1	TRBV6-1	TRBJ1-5	ASSEAGQGTYSNQPQH
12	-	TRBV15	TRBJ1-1	ATSREGGNTEAF